A single sample is the source of the 10 T cell receptor beta chains below, sequenced in a study of cytomegalovirus exposure and HLA in healthy donors. 13 Jbeta primers and 60 Vbeta primers were used for the PCR. Here immunoSEQ multiplex PCR was the method, and the copy in TCRdb shows in-frame clones only, minus some. The sample has 180,000 or so clones, 75% to 90% seen once. Sequencing used PBMCs. Receptors were obtained from a man younger than 30 in good health and CMV-seropositive.

The gene calls are TRBV11-2 and TRBJ2-2, with D unresolved. The CDR3 contains 13 residues. Trimming removed 5 bases from V and 5 bases from J, with 9 bases in between. Germline values: CDR1 SGHAT, CDR2 FQNNGV. In DNA form, the CDR3 reads TGTGCCAGCAGCGTACGGGTAACCGGGGAGCTGTTTTTT. It specifies CASSVRVTGELFF.

The V gene is TRBV4-3, the J gene TRBJ2-5; TRBD2 agrees at 12 bases. J was trimmed by 0 bases and V by 0 bases; bases with no gene match: 8. Germline CDR1 is LGHNA and CDR2 is YSLEER. The CDR3 totals 19 residues. The CDR3 protein is CASSQDLPSGGVYQETQYF. Written as DNA, the CDR3 is TGCGCCAGCAGCCAAGATCTTCCTAGCGGGGGGGTGTACCAAGAGACCCAGTACTTC.

The chain has TRBV9 and TRBJ1-1; D unclear. The CDR3 is made up of 14 amino acids. V lost 3 bases, J lost 4 bases, and 13 bases lay in between. CDR1 and CDR2 (germline): SGDLS, YYNGEE. CDR3 in amino acids: CASSASGRVTEAFF. The CDR3 DNA is TGTGCCAGCAGCGCCTCTGGGCGGGTCACTGAAGCTTTCTTT.

This clone has a single count. V is TRBV6-1 and J is TRBJ2-7, with a tentative D call TRBD2 (5 bases). The V gene's germline CDR1 is MNHNS and CDR2 SASEGT. This CDR3 region has 14 residues. Trimming shortened V by 2 bases and J by 1 base, and 9 bases separated the two germline ends. CDR3 protein: CASSELAASYEQYF. CDR3 sequence (DNA): TGTGCCAGCAGTGAACTAGCTGCTTCCTACGAGCAGTACTTC.

V gene TRBV25-1 combines with J gene TRBJ1-1; no clear D gene. The ends were cut back, 3 bases at V and 0 bases at J, with 14 bases in the middle. Germline V gene sequence: CDR1 MGHDK, CDR2 SYGVNS. This CDR3 region has 16 residues. The CDR3 spells CASSDGRSYMNTEAFF. In nucleotides, the CDR3 is TGTGCCAGCAGTGATGGGAGGAGTTACATGAACACTGAAGCTTTCTTT.

The chain uses TRBV5-8 and TRBJ2-7; D not resolved. The V gene lost 2 bases and the J gene lost 4 bases, with 16 bases spanning the gap. The CDR3 length is 15 residues. In germline, CDR1 is SGHTS, CDR2 YDEGEE. CDR3 coding DNA: TGTGCCAGCAGCTTCGTACTTAATGGTAATTACGAGCAGTACTTC. Its protein product is CASSFVLNGNYEQYF.

V is TRBV6-5 and J is TRBJ1-2, with 7 bases fitting TRBD1. After removal of 10 bases from V and 4 bases from J, the junction contained 15 bases not matched to a gene. CDR1 is MNHEY, CDR2 SVGAGI, per germline. The CDR3 length is 15 residues. The CDR3 is CAIVGWTGGFYGYTF. CDR3 in DNA: TGTGCCATTGTGGGTTGGACAGGCGGATTCTATGGCTACACCTTC.

Only one count was recorded for this clone. The junction differs from germline at one of its ends, possibly a read error. The rearrangement joins TRBV9 to TRBJ1-2, with no clear D. The V gene's germline CDR1 is SGDLS and CDR2 YYNGEE. This CDR3 has 10 residues. CDR3 sequence: CASSVGTLCF. The DNA for the CDR3 is TGTGCCAGCAGCGTAGGGACTCTATGCTTC.

The chain has TRBV19 and TRBJ1-4, with D perhaps TRBD1 (6 bases). The CDR3 runs 18 residues. CDR1 and CDR2 (germline): LNHDA, SQIVND (reference sequence). V was cut by 3 bases and J by 3 bases, with 20 bases left in between. The DNA of the CDR3 is TGTGCCAGTAGTATCCAGGGGCGAAACCTCGTAGCTAATGAAAAACTGTTTTTT. This sequence encodes CASSIQGRNLVANEKLFF.

The chain couples TRBV19 to TRBJ2-7, with TRBD2 identical over 7 bases. Germline V gene data show CDR1 as LNHDA and CDR2 as SQIVND (reference sequence). V dropped 8 bases and J dropped 4; count of bases not matched to a gene: 2. The CDR3 extends over 11 amino acids. The CDR3 loop is CASSRGYEQYF. The CDR3 coding sequence is TGTGCCAGTTCGCGGGGGTACGAGCAGTACTTC.